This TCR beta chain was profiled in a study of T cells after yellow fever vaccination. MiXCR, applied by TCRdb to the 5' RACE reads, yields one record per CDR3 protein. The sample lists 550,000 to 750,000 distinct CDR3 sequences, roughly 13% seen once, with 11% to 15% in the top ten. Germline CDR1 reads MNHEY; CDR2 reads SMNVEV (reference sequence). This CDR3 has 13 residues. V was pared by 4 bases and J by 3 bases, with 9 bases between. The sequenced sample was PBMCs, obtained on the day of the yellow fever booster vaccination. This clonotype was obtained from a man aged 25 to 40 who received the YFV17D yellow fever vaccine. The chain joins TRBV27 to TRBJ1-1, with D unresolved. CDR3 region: CASSSGGYTEAFF. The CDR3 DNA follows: TGTGCCAGCAGTTCGGGCGGCTACACTGAAGCTTTCTTT.